These 8 T cell receptor beta chains came from one sample sequenced in a study of control samples from healthy donors and cancer patients. TCRdb's table, derived via immunoSEQ multiplex PCR, lists solely in-frame clones and lacks some. The sample comprises around 77,000 clones, 85% to 95% of which are singletons, and approximately 6% rests with the top ten. Sequenced input: blood. The receptors derive from a woman in her sixties in good health.

This chain joins TRBV3-1 (or the pseudogene TRBV3-2) and TRBJ2-1, with D maybe TRBD1 (6 bases). V dropped 5 bases and J dropped 6 bases, with 14 bases sitting between them. Germline V lookup: CDR1 LGHDT, CDR2 YNNKEL (reference sequence). The CDR3 totals 14 residues. In DNA, the CDR3 is TGTGCCAGCAGCTCAGGGGCGGGTGGCAATGAGCAGTTCTTC. Amino acid sequence: CASSSGAGGNEQFF.

The CDR3 nucleotides read TGTGCCAGCAGCCTTCCCTCGACAGGGGTCTATGGCTACACCTTC. It yields the protein CASSLPSTGVYGYTF. The genes are TRBV7-9 and TRBJ1-2; 8 bases align to TRBD1. Germline CDR1 and CDR2: SEHNR and FQNEAQ (reference sequence). The CDR3 sequence is 15 residues long. V trimming: 5 bases; J trimming: 4 bases; junction bases outside the gene matches: 9.

This chain uses TRBV5-1 with TRBJ1-1, with D possibly being TRBD1 (5 bases). Between the trimmed V and J ends, which lost 2 bases and 1 base, there was a span of 12 bases. This CDR3 is 15 amino acids long. Germline CDR1 SGHRS, CDR2 YFSETQ. The CDR3 reads CASSFSGGENTEAFF. The DNA for the CDR3 is TGCGCCAGCAGCTTTTCGGGGGGAGAGAACACTGAAGCTTTCTTT.

The chain combines TRBV11-2 with TRBJ1-1, with TRBD1 identical over 10 bases. The CDR3 runs 16 residues. Per germline, CDR1 SGHAT and CDR2 FQNNGV. V dropped 5 bases and J dropped 5; count of bases not matched to a gene: 11. The CDR3: CASSVGTGVEGTEAFF. CDR3 coding DNA: TGTGCCAGCAGCGTCGGGACAGGGGTTGAGGGGACTGAAGCTTTCTTT.

This clone is a singleton in its sample. The chain recombines TRBV29-1 with TRBJ1-4, with D unresolved. Trimming took 7 bases from V and 4 from J, leaving 7 bases between them. The germline CDR1 and CDR2 sequences are SQVTM and ANQGSEA. This CDR3 has 11 residues. CDR3 loop: CSAPINEKLFF. CDR3 coding DNA: TGCAGCGCCCCTATTAATGAAAAACTGTTTTTT.

This clone was found a few times. This chain joins TRBV19 and TRBJ2-1, with TRBD2 identical over 8 bases. The CDR3 has 13 amino acids. The germline V gene has CDR1 LNHDA and CDR2 SQIVND (reference sequence). V was clipped by 4 bases and J by 6 bases; unmatched bases: 2. The CDR3 DNA reads as TGTGCCAGTAGTAGCGGGAGGATCAATGAGCAGTTCTTC. Protein sequence: CASSSGRINEQFF.

The J gene is TRBJ1-2, the V gene TRBV19, with a possible D match to TRBD1 (5 bases). Germline-derived CDR1 and CDR2 are LNHDA and SQIVND (reference sequence). The CDR3 is 12 amino acids. Trimming took 4 bases from V and 4 from J, leaving 7 bases between them. This CDR3 is CASSKTVYGYTF. CDR3 DNA sequence: TGTGCCAGTAGTAAGACAGTCTATGGCTACACCTTC.

The rearrangement joins TRBV2 to TRBJ1-2, with 7 bases that match TRBD1. V shed 3 bases, J shed 4 bases, and the junction held 5 bases outside the gene matches. This CDR3 region has 14 residues. Germline V gene lookup returns CDR1 SNHLY and CDR2 FYNNEI. CDR3: CASSDMGTVYGYTF. In DNA form, the CDR3 reads TGTGCCAGCAGTGATATGGGGACAGTCTATGGCTACACCTTC. The full variable domain, its missing parts supplied by reference TRBV2 and TRBJ1-2, is EPEVTQTPSHQVTQMGQEVILRCVPISNHLYFYWYRQILGQKVEFLVSFYNNEISEKSEIFDDQFSVERPDGSNFTLKIRSTKLEDSAMYFCASSDMGTVYGYTFGSGTRLTVV.